These 11 T cell receptor beta chains share one sample of origin, sequenced in a study of cytomegalovirus exposure and HLA in healthy donors. The PCR was carried out with 60 Vbeta primers and 13 Jbeta primers. The method was immunoSEQ multiplex PCR; TCRdb's version includes in-frame clones alone and lacks a portion of them. The sample has roughly 160,000 clones, around 82% seen once. Sequencing used PBMCs. These receptors were obtained from a boy aged 2-15 years in good health and CMV-seronegative.

The chain combines TRBV28 with TRBJ2-1; 7 bases line up with TRBD1. CDR1 is MDHEN and CDR2 is SYDVKM in the germline V gene. The J segment lost 3 bases and the V segment lost 7 bases, leaving 9 bases of the junction unmatched. The CDR3 has 15 amino acids. CDR3 DNA sequence: TGTGCCAGCAATACGTTCAGGACAGGCTACAATGAGCAGTTCTTC. Amino acid sequence: CASNTFRTGYNEQFF.

The V call is TRBV7-3, the J call TRBJ2-1, with 12 nucleotides matching TRBD2. This CDR3 is 15 amino acids long. With V trimmed by 4 bases and J by 7 bases, 5 bases remained unmatched. The germline V gene encodes CDR1 SGHTA and CDR2 FQGTGA. CDR3: CASSSGLAGSNEQFF. DNA of the CDR3: TGTGCCAGCAGCTCCGGACTAGCGGGAAGTAATGAGCAGTTCTTC. Full variable domain (rest looked up from reference TRBV7-3 and TRBJ2-1): GAGVSQTPSNKVTEKGKYVELRCDPISGHTALYWYRQSLGQGPEFLIYFQGTGAADDSGLPNDRFFAVRPEGSVSTLKIQRTERGDSAVYLCASSSGLAGSNEQFFGPGTRLTVL.

This clone has only a few counts. V usage is TRBV15 and J usage is TRBJ2-7, with D perhaps TRBD2 (6 bases). The CDR3 has 15 amino acids. The germline CDR1 and CDR2 sequences are LNHNV and YYDKDF (reference sequence). The V end lost 0 bases, the J end lost 5 bases, and 14 bases lay between the germline ends. CDR3 loop: CATSRESGEFDEQYF. CDR3 nucleotides: TGTGCCACCAGCAGAGAATCGGGAGAATTCGACGAGCAGTACTTC.

The V and J genes are TRBV19 and TRBJ2-1, with 7 bases matching TRBD2. The J segment lost 0 bases and the V segment lost 10 bases, leaving 6 bases of the junction unmatched. The CDR3 contains 14 residues. Germline V gene lookup returns CDR1 LNHDA and CDR2 SQIVND (reference sequence). CDR3 protein: CATRGVSSYNEQFF. CDR3 bases: TGTGCCACTCGGGGGGTCTCCTCCTACAATGAGCAGTTCTTC.

This chain joins TRBV4-2 and TRBJ2-5, with TRBD2 identical over 13 bases. Germline-derived CDR1 and CDR2 are LGHNA and YNFKEQ. The CDR3 covers 18 residues. Trimming removed 4 bases from V and 5 bases from J; junction bases left unmatched: 13. In DNA form, the CDR3 reads TGTGCCAGCAGCCTCGGAGCACTAGCGGGAGGGTGGGGGGAGACCCAGTACTTC. This translates into CASSLGALAGGWGETQYF.

The chain joins TRBV7-6 to TRBJ1-3, with 9 bases identical to TRBD1. Germline V lookup: CDR1 SGHVS, CDR2 FNYEAQ. The CDR3 has 16 amino acids. The V segment lost 5 bases and the J segment 0 bases; nucleotides outside the gene matches: 5. The CDR3 spells CASSMDRGDSGNTIYF. The CDR3 DNA reads TGTGCCAGCAGCATGGACAGGGGAGACTCTGGAAACACCATATATTTT.

The chain employs TRBV7-6 and TRBJ1-1; TRBD1 matches 11 bases. V shed 4 bases and J 5 bases; nucleotides not matched to a gene: 6. Per germline, CDR1 SGHVS and CDR2 FNYEAQ. This CDR3 contains 15 residues. The CDR3 reads CASSSGGQGGTEAFF. CDR3 bases: TGTGCCAGCAGCTCGGGGGGACAGGGGGGTACTGAAGCTTTCTTT. Full variable domain (remainder filled in from reference TRBV7-6 and TRBJ1-1): GAGVSQSPRYKVTKRGQDVALRCDPISGHVSLYWYRQALGQGPEFLTYFNYEAQQDKSGLPNDRFSAERPEGSISTLTIQRTEQRDSAMYRCASSSGGQGGTEAFFGQGTRLTVV.

V gene TRBV19 combines with J gene TRBJ2-7; D may be TRBD2 (5 bases). The CDR3 length is 13 residues. With 8 bases removed from V and 0 bases from J, the gap between germline ends came to 11 bases. Looked up from germline, CDR1 is LNHDA and CDR2 is SQIVND (reference sequence). The CDR3 coding sequence is TGTGCCAGTGGAAACGGGAACTCCTACGAGCAGTACTTC. Translation: CASGNGNSYEQYF.

This chain joins TRBV19 and TRBJ1-2, with D unclear. V was cut by 3 bases and J by 6 bases, with 5 bases left in between. Germline V lookup: CDR1 LNHDA, CDR2 SQIVND (reference sequence). The CDR3 has 11 residues. The CDR3 DNA sequence: TGTGCCAGTAGTATCCGGGATGGCTACACCTTC. It codes for CASSIRDGYTF. Complete variable domain (other parts from reference TRBV19 and TRBJ1-2): DGGITQSPKYLFRKEGQNVTLSCEQNLNHDAMYWYRQDPGQGLRLIYYSQIVNDFQKGDIAEGYSVSREKKESFPLTVTSAQKNPTAFYLCASSIRDGYTFGSGTRLTVV.

On this clone itself: One end of the junction does not line up with germline, which may come from a read error. The rearrangement joins TRBV10-3 to TRBJ1-5; tentatively, D is TRBD1 (5 bases). CDR3 size: 17 residues. From germline, CDR1 is ENHRY and CDR2 SYGVKD. The CDR3 here is CAIGESMAGISNQPQHF. The CDR3 region has the DNA TGTGCCATCGGTGAGTCGATGGCAGGGATTAGCAATCAGCCCCAGCATTTT.

J is TRBJ2-7 and V is TRBV19; 9 nucleotides match TRBD1. The CDR3 is made up of 16 amino acids. Losses at the gene ends were 0 bases for V and 3 bases for J; bases not matched to a gene: 6. Germline values: CDR1 LNHDA, CDR2 SQIVND (reference sequence). The CDR3 bases are TGTGCCAGTAGTATAGACACGGACAGGGGAAGCTACGAGCAGTACTTC. Its protein product is CASSIDTDRGSYEQYF.